Below are 7 T cell receptor beta chains sequenced from a single sample in a study of Graves' ophthalmopathy and Graves' hyperthyroidism. TCR beta CDR3 regions were amplified from RNA transcripts. First-round RT-PCR relied on HTBI primers, and a second-round multiplex PCR came next. TCRdb reanalysed the multiplex PCR reads using MiXCR and keeps one entry per CDR3 protein. Of almost 750,000 distinct CDR3 sequences listed, roughly two fifths are singletons. Material: peripheral blood. The receptors were sampled from an adult man with Graves' ophthalmopathy.

A word on this clonotype: At one boundary the junction diverges from the germline segment, which might be a read error. CDR3 residues: CASSAPGQGMGTEALF. The CDR3, as DNA: TGTGCCAGCAGCGCCCCGGGACAGGGGATGGGGACTGAAGCTCTCTTT. The rearrangement uses TRBV2 and TRBJ1-1, with TRBD1 identical over 10 bases. Germline values: CDR1 SNHLY, CDR2 FYNNEI. This CDR3 is 16 amino acids long.

V usage is TRBV20-1 and J usage is TRBJ2-7, with 7 bases matching TRBD2. The CDR3 runs 12 residues. Germline V gene lookup returns CDR1 DFQATT and CDR2 SNEGSKA (reference sequence). Germline trimming cut 5 bases from V and 4 bases from J; bases unmatched to any gene: 5. CDR3: CSASRGDYEQYF. CDR3 bases: TGCAGTGCTTCCCGGGGGGATTACGAGCAGTACTTC.

This chain joins TRBV7-9 and TRBJ2-7; no firm D call. CDR1 and CDR2 from the germline V gene are SEHNR and FQNEAQ (reference sequence). V was trimmed by 0 bases and J by 2 bases, leaving 8 bases between them. The CDR3 totals 14 residues. The CDR3 sequence: CASSLASDAYEQYF. The DNA for the CDR3 is TGTGCCAGCAGCTTAGCAAGCGATGCCTACGAGCAGTACTTC. Complete variable domain (other parts from reference TRBV7-9 and TRBJ2-7): DTGVSQNPRHKITKRGQNVTFRCDPISEHNRLYWYRQTLGQGPEFLTYFQNEAQLEKSRLLSDRFSAERPKGSFSTLEIQRTEQGDSAMYLCASSLASDAYEQYFGPGTRLTVT.

Ten or more counts support this clonotype. The rearrangement links TRBV19 to TRBJ1-2; 7 bases fit TRBD1. V shed 3 bases and J 0 bases; nucleotides not matched to a gene: 4. The CDR3 contains 15 residues. CDR1 is LNHDA, CDR2 SQIVND, per germline (reference sequence). CDR3 in amino acids: CASSIRTGANYGYTF. Here the CDR3 DNA reads TGTGCCAGTAGTATTCGGACAGGTGCTAACTATGGCTACACCTTC.

V usage is TRBV4-3 and J usage is TRBJ1-6, with D possibly being TRBD1 (6 bases). Germline assignment: CDR1 LGHNA and CDR2 YSLEER. This CDR3 region has 16 residues. V lost 1 base and J 5 bases, leaving 12 bases between the germline ends. The CDR3 sequence is CASSQAAGTNNSPLHF. CDR3 coding DNA: TGCGCCAGCAGCCAAGCCGCCGGGACAAATAATTCACCCCTCCACTTT.

The chain carries TRBV30 and TRBJ1-5; no clear D. Germline V CDR1 and CDR2: GTSNPN, SVGIG (reference sequence). V lost 3 bases and J 3 bases, leaving 9 bases between the germline ends. The CDR3 loop spans 13 amino acids. CDR3: CAWRQSLNQPQHF. CDR3 sequence (DNA): TGTGCCTGGAGGCAATCACTCAATCAGCCCCAGCATTTT. Using reference TRBV30 and TRBJ1-5 for the parts outside the CDR3, the full variable domain is SQTIHQWPATLVQPVGSPLSLECTVEGTSNPNLYWYRQAAGRGLQLLFYSVGIGQISSEVPQNLSASRPQDRQFILSSKKLLLSDSGFYLCAWRQSLNQPQHFGDGTRLSIL.

V usage is TRBV29-1 and J usage is TRBJ1-4, with a weak D call TRBD1 (5 bases). This CDR3 contains 10 residues. Deletions cut 7 bases from V and 11 bases from J, with 11 bases between. Germline V gene data show CDR1 as SQVTM and CDR2 as ANQGSEA. This chain's CDR3 is CSAAGGKLFF. The CDR3 DNA reads TGCAGCGCAGCGGGGGGTAAACTGTTTTTT.